Shown below are 12 T cell receptor beta chains from a single sample sequenced in a study of T cell responses to AZD1222 COVID-19 vaccine. TCRdb's copy holds only in-frame clones and misses some; the assay was immunoSEQ multiplex PCR. This table holds fewer than 110,000 clones, 80% to 95% found once. Sequenced material: peripheral blood, taken 28 days after the second AZD1222 dose. These receptors all stem from an adult who received the AZD1222 COVID-19 vaccine.

This clone was recorded only once. The V and J genes are TRBV25-1 and TRBJ2-3; the match to TRBD1 covers 9 bases. V lost 5 bases, J lost 2 bases, and 8 bases stayed unmatched. The CDR3 has 16 residues. Germline V gene sequence: CDR1 MGHDK, CDR2 SYGVNS. The CDR3 nucleotides are TGTGCCAGCAGTTCCTACAGGGGGCGAAACACAGATACGCAGTATTTT. It codes for CASSSYRGRNTDTQYF.

The chain uses TRBV9 and TRBJ1-6; D may be TRBD1 (5 bases). The CDR3 is made up of 16 amino acids. In germline, CDR1 is SGDLS, CDR2 YYNGEE. V shed 0 bases and J shed 0 bases, with 7 bases lying between them. CDR3 in DNA: TGTGCCAGCAGCGTAGAGGGGAGCTCCTATAATTCACCCCTCCACTTT. Translating it yields CASSVEGSSYNSPLHF.

This sequence joins TRBV5-1 and TRBJ2-5; 7 bases agree with TRBD1. With 0 bases clipped from V and 5 bases from J, the junction kept 4 bases outside the gene matches. From germline, CDR1 is SGHRS and CDR2 YFSETQ. This CDR3 is 14 amino acids long. The CDR3 loop is CASSLARQGETQYF. The CDR3 region has the DNA TGCGCCAGCAGCTTGGCCCGACAGGGTGAGACCCAGTACTTC.

The chain uses TRBV4-2 and TRBJ2-7, with D perhaps assigned TRBD1 or TRBD2 (6 bases each). Looked up from germline, CDR1 is LGHNA and CDR2 is YNFKEQ. The V and J ends lost 3 bases and 0 bases respectively, with 15 bases between them. The CDR3 is 16 residues long. CDR3 region: CASSHQVGGLSYEQYF. CDR3 DNA: TGTGCCAGCAGCCATCAAGTCGGGGGCCTCTCCTACGAGCAGTACTTC.

This clone was counted a few times. The chain is built from TRBV28 and TRBJ1-2; D is unresolved. V lost 4 bases and J 4 bases, leaving 13 bases between the germline ends. In germline, CDR1 is MDHEN, CDR2 SYDVKM. The CDR3 loop spans 14 amino acids. The CDR3 nucleotides are TGTGCCAGCAGTTCTCGTAAAGTACGCTATGGCTACACCTTC. This translates into CASSSRKVRYGYTF.

This chain links TRBV15 with TRBJ2-3; 7 bases line up with TRBD1. The V segment lost 11 bases and the J segment 2 bases; nucleotides outside the gene matches: 7. From germline, CDR1 is LNHNV and CDR2 YYDKDF (reference sequence). The length of the CDR3 is 13 residues. This chain's CDR3 is CASRTGATDTQYF. CDR3 DNA sequence: TGTGCCTCCCGGACAGGCGCCACAGATACGCAGTATTTT.

J is TRBJ2-3 and V is TRBV7-9, with no clear D. V was clipped by 6 bases and J by 6 bases, with 16 bases between them. The germline CDR1 and CDR2 sequences are SEHNR and FQNEAQ (reference sequence). This CDR3 spans 14 amino acids. This CDR3 reads CASSRLGLRDTQYF. DNA for the CDR3: TGTGCCAGCAGTCGCCTCGGGTTGCGGGATACGCAGTATTTT.

The rearrangement joins TRBV6-6 to TRBJ1-5; D gene uncertain. The CDR3 totals 15 residues. Germline CDR1 MNHNY, CDR2 SVGAGI (reference sequence). The V gene lost 2 bases and the J gene lost 0 bases, with 8 bases spanning the gap. The CDR3 nucleotides are TGTGCCAGCAGTTACATGGGGTATAGCAATCAGCCCCAGCATTTT. This codes for CASSYMGYSNQPQHF.

This chain uses TRBV27 with TRBJ2-7, with 8 bases fitting TRBD1. The germline CDR1 and CDR2 sequences are MNHEY and SMNVEV (reference sequence). With V trimmed by 5 bases and J by 5 bases, 8 bases remained unmatched. The CDR3 consists of 14 residues. The CDR3 nucleotides read TGTGCCAGCAGTGCAGAGTACAGGGGGGACGAGCAGTACTTC. Protein product: CASSAEYRGDEQYF.

The chain employs TRBV6-6 and TRBJ1-6; D remains ambiguous. Germline V gives CDR1 MNHNY, CDR2 SVGAGI (reference sequence). The CDR3 extends over 13 amino acids. The CDR3: CGTGGQYNSPLHF. CDR3 DNA: TGTGGGACCGGAGGGCAGTATAATTCACCCCTCCACTTT.

This chain connects TRBV18 to TRBJ2-2; a possible D gene is TRBD2 (5 bases). CDR1 and CDR2 (germline): KGHSH, LQKENI. The CDR3 extends over 16 amino acids. Trimming removed 3 bases at V and 3 bases at J, with 14 bases between. The CDR3 spells CASSPPEGRDTGELFF. The CDR3 DNA is TGTGCCAGCTCACCCCCAGAGGGTCGGGACACCGGGGAGCTGTTTTTT.

The V call is TRBV27, the J call TRBJ2-6; D is ambiguous. Germline lookup yields CDR1 MNHEY and CDR2 SMNVEV (reference sequence). CDR3 length: 15 residues. V was pared by 5 bases and J by 0 bases, with 8 bases between. The CDR3 loop reads CASSPRFSGANVLTF. The CDR3 nucleotides are TGTGCCAGCAGTCCTAGGTTCTCTGGGGCCAACGTCCTGACTTTC.